This T cell receptor (beta chain) was identified in a study of blood T cell repertoires in COVID-19. The length of the CDR3 is 15 residues. Trimming shortened V by 6 bases and J by 9 bases, and 18 bases separated the two germline ends. Germline V gives CDR1 MNHEY, CDR2 SVGAGI. Here immunoSEQ multiplex PCR was the method, and the copy in TCRdb shows in-frame clones only, minus some. This sample has roughly 200,000 clones, with about four fifths found just once. This chain connects TRBV6-5 to TRBJ1-6; TRBD1 is a possible D gene (5 bases). Sequenced: PBMCs or T cells enriched from blood (not recorded which). This receptor was obtained from a young woman who had been exposed to COVID-19. The CDR3 DNA reads as TGTGCCAGCAGCGGGACTTCTGCAAATAGTTCACCCCTCCACTTT. It codes for CASSGTSANSSPLHF.